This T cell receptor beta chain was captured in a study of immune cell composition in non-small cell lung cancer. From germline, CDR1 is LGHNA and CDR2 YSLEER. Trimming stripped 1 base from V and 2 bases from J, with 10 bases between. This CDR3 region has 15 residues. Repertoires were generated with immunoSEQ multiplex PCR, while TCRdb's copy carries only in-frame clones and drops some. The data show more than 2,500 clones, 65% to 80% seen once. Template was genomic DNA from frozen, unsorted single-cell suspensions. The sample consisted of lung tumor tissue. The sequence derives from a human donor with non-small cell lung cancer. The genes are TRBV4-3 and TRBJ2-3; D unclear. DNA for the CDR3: TGCGCCAGCAGCCAAGGAGTCCTCTACACAGATACGCAGTATTTT. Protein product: CASSQGVLYTDTQYF.